This TCR beta chain stems from a study of T cell responses to AZD1222 COVID-19 vaccine. The study, taken as a whole, reports: Baseline antibody screening turned up just five to seven seropositive AZD1222 recipients. Females outnumbered males among donors, who were mostly white British; clonal diversity was possibly underestimated. Unmutated variant regions are reportedly targeted by nearly half of spike-specific TCRs.

Sequencing used immunoSEQ multiplex PCR; TCRdb keeps in-frame clones, though not all of them. The profile shows more than 70,000 clones, around 93% of them singletons. In the case of this clone: Its antigen is unidentified.

Second-dose intervals near 4 or 12 weeks were combined. Germline-derived CDR1 and CDR2 are SGHTA and FQGTGA. The CDR3 sequence is 14 residues long. V was pared by 2 bases and J by 5 bases, with 2 bases of the junction left unmatched. The TCR was taken from an adult who received the AZD1222 COVID-19 vaccine. The chain carries TRBV7-3 and TRBJ2-3; 9 bases agree with TRBD2. The sequencing used peripheral blood, collected 28 days after the second AZD1222 dose. As DNA, the CDR3 is TGTGCCAGCAGCTTACTAGCGGGACGAGATACGCAGTATTTT. Translating gives CASSLLAGRDTQYF.